One T cell receptor beta chain is described in this entry. Its antigen is unknown. Alopecia areata patients provided lesional scalp punch biopsies and peripheral blood. CD4+ and CD8+ T cells were sorted from PBMCs stained for CD3, CD4 and CD8. The source of the sample is a study of CD8+ T cells in alopecia areata. Regarding the study as a whole: Researchers reported that TCR sharing among patients proved less clear than in mice, possibly HLA-linked.

V shed 0 bases and J shed 7 bases, with 14 bases lying between them. The CDR3 runs 14 residues. Germline V gene lookup returns CDR1 SGHDT and CDR2 YYEEEE. RNA was isolated and reverse transcribed to cDNA, the sequencing template. TCRdb's copy holds only in-frame clones and misses some; the assay was immunoSEQ multiplex PCR. Of about 180,000 clones in the sample, approximately 65% were seen once. This clonotype originated in a human donor with alopecia areata. The sequencing here drew on CD8+ T cells sorted from blood, taken at week 0. The chain employs TRBV5-6 and TRBJ2-7; no reliable D call. As DNA, the CDR3 is TGTGCCAGCAGCTTGGGCGACAATCCTAGGGAGCAGTACTTC. Translated: CASSLGDNPREQYF.